The table lists the clone carrying this T cell receptor (beta chain) with many counts. Its target is unknown. In TCRdb, the RT-PCR reads were re-called with MiXCR into one record per CDR3 protein. Among approximately 530,000 distinct CDR3 sequences, 7.6% were seen once, and the ten largest hold 10% to 15%. This CDR3 is built from 13 residues. The V end was cut by 5 bases, the J end by 5 bases, with 10 bases between. CDR1 SGHVS and CDR2 FQNEAQ come from the germline V gene. The source of the sample is a study of response to subunit inactivated influenza vaccine. The study, taken as a whole, reports: It was the authors' suggestion that each seasonal influenza vaccination recruits few new T cells.

The TCR was taken from a man between 50 and 69 years old who received an inactivated influenza vaccine. The sequencing used PBMCs from blood, collected less than 30 months after vaccination. This chain joins TRBV7-8 and TRBJ1-3; D not certain. CDR3 in amino acids: CASSGDGRNTIYF. The CDR3, as DNA: TGTGCCAGCAGCGGTGACGGTCGAAACACCATATATTTT.